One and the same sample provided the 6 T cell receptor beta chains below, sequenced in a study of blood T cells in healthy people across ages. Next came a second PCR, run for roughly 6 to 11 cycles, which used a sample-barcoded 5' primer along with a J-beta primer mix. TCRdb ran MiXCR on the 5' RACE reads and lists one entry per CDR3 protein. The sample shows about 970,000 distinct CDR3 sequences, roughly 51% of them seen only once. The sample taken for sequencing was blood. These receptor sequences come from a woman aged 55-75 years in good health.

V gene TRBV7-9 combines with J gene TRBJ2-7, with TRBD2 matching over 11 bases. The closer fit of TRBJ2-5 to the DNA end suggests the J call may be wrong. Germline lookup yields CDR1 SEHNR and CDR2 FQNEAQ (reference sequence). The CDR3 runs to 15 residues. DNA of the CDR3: TGTGCCAGCAGTCTAGCGGGAGGCTTTACGGAGACCCAGTACTTC. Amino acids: CASSLAGGFTETQYF.

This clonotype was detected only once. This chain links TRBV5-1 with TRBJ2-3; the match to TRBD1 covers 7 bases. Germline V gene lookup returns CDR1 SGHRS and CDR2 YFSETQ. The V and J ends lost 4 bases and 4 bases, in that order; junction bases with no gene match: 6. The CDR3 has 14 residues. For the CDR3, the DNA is TGCGCCAGCAGCCAAGGACAGGCCGCAGATACGCAGTATTTT. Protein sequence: CASSQGQAADTQYF.

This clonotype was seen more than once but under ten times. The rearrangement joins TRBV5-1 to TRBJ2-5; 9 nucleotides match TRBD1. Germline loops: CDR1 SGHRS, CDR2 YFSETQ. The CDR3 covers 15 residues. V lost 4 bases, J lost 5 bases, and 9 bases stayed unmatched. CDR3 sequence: CASSDGTGLRETQYF. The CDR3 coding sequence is TGCGCCAGCAGCGACGGGACAGGGCTGAGGGAGACCCAGTACTTC.

CDR3 nucleotides: TGTGCCAGCAGCTTATGGACTAGCGGGAAACGAGGCGAGCAGTACTTC. This sequence encodes CASSLWTSGKRGEQYF. This chain joins TRBV7-2 and TRBJ2-7, with 12 bases that match TRBD2. The CDR3 runs to 16 residues. Trimming at V came to 2 bases and at J to 6 bases, leaving 8 bases not matched to a gene. Germline values: CDR1 SGHTA, CDR2 FQGNSA.

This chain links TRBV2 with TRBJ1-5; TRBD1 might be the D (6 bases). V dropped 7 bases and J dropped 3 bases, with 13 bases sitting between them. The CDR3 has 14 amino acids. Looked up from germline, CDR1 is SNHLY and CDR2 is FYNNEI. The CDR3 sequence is CASNRYRDNQPQHF. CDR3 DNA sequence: TGTGCCAGCAATCGATACAGGGACAATCAGCCCCAGCATTTT.

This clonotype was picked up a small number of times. The CDR3: CASSLGQAGNQPQHF. The CDR3 nucleotides are TGTGCCAGCAGCTTAGGCCAGGCCGGCAATCAGCCCCAGCATTTT. The rearrangement uses TRBV7-9 and TRBJ1-5, with D unclear. CDR1 and CDR2 from the germline V gene are SEHNR and FQNEAQ (reference sequence). The CDR3 has 15 amino acids. V lost 1 base and J lost 2, with 9 bases in between. The variable domain in full, with the rest retrieved from reference TRBV7-9 and TRBJ1-5, is DTGVSQNPRHKITKRGQNVTFRCDPISEHNRLYWYRQTLGQGPEFLTYFQNEAQLEKSRLLSDRFSAERPKGSFSTLEIQRTEQGDSAMYLCASSLGQAGNQPQHFGDGTRLSIL.